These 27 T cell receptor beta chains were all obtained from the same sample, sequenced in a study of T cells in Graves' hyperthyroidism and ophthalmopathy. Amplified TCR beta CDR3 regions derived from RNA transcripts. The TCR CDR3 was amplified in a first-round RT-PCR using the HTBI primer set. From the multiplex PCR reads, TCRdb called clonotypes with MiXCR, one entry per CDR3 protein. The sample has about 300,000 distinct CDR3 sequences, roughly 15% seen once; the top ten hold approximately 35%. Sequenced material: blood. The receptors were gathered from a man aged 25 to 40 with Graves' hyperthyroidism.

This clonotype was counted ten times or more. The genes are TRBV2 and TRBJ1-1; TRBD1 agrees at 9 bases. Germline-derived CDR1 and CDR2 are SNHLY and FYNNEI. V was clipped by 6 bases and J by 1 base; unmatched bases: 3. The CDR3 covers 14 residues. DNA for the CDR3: TGTGCCAGCAGGATGGGACAGGGGAACACTGAAGCTTTCTTT. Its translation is CASRMGQGNTEAFF.

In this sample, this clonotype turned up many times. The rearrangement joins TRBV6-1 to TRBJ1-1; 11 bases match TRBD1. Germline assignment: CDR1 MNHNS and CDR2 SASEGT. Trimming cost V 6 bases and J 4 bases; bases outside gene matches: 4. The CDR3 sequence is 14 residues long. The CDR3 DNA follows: TGTGCCAGCAGAGGACAGGGGGCAGTCACTGAAGCTTTCTTT. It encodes CASRGQGAVTEAFF.

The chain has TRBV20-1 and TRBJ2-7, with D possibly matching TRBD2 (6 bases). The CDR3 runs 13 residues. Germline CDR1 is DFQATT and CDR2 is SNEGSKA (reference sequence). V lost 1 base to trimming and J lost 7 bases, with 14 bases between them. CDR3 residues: CSARGTVAAEQYF. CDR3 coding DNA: TGCAGTGCTAGAGGGACCGTAGCGGCGGAGCAGTACTTC.

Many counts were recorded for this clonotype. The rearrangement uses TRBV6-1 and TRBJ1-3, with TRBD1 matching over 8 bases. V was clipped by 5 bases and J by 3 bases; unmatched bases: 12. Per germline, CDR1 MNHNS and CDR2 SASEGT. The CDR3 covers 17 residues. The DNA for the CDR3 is TGTGCCAGCAGTAACCACCCGGACAGGGCGAATGGAAACACCATATATTTT. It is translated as CASSNHPDRANGNTIYF.

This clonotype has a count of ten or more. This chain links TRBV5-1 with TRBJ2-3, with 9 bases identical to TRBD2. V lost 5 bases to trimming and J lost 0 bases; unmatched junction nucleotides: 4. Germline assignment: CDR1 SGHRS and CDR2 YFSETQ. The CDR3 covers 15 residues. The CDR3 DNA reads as TGCGCCAGCAGTTCCGGGACTAGCAGCACAGATACGCAGTATTTT. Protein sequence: CASSSGTSSTDTQYF.

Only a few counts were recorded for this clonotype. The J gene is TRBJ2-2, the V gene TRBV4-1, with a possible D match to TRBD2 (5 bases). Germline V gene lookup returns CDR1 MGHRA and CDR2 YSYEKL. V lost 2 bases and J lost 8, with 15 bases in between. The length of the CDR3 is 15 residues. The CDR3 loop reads CASSQTTTEEGELFF. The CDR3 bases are TGCGCCAGCAGCCAAACGACTACCGAAGAAGGGGAGCTGTTTTTT.

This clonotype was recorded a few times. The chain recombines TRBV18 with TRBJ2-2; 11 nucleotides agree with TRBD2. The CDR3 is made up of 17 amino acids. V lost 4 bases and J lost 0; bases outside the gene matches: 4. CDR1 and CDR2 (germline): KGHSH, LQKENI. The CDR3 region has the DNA TGTGCCAGCTCACGAAGGGGACTAGCGGCGAACACCGGGGAGCTGTTTTTT. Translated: CASSRRGLAANTGELFF.

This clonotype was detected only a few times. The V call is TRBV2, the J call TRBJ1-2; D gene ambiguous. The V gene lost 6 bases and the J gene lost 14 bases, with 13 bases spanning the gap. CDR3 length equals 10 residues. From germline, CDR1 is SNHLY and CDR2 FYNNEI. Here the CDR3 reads CASRGFSATF. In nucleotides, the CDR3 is TGTGCCAGCAGAGGGTTTTCAGCTACCTTC. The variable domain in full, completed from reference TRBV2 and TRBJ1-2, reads EPEVTQTPSHQVTQMGQEVILRCVPISNHLYFYWYRQILGQKVEFLVSFYNNEISEKSEIFDDQFSVERPDGSNFTLKIRSTKLEDSAMYFCASRGFSATFGSGTRLTVV.

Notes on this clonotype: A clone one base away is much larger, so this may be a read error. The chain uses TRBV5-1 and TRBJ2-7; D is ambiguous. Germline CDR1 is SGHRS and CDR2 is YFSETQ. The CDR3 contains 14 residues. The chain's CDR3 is CVSSPVTQTYEQYF. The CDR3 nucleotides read TGCGTCAGCAGCCCGGTCACCCAAACCTACGAGCAGTACTTC.

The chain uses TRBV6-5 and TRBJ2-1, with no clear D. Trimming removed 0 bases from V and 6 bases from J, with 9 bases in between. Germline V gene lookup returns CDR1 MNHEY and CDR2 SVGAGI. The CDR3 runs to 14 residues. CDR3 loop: CASSYSPRTNEQFF. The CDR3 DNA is TGTGCCAGCAGTTACTCACCTAGAACCAATGAGCAGTTCTTC.

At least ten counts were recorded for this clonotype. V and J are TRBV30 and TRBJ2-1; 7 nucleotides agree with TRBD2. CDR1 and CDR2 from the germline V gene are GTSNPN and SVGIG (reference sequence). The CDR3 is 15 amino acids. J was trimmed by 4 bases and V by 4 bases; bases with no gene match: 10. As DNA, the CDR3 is TGTGCCTGGACCCTTATAGCGGGCAAATACAATGAGCAGTTCTTC. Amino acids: CAWTLIAGKYNEQFF. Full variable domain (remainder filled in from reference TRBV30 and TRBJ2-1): SQTIHQWPATLVQPVGSPLSLECTVEGTSNPNLYWYRQAAGRGLQLLFYSVGIGQISSEVPQNLSASRPQDRQFILSSKKLLLSDSGFYLCAWTLIAGKYNEQFFGPGTRLTVL.

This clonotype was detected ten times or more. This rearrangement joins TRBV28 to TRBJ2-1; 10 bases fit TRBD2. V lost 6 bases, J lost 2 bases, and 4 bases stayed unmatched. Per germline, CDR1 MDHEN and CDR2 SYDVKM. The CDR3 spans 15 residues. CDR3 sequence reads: CASSIGLAAYNEQFF. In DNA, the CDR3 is TGTGCCAGCAGCATAGGACTAGCGGCCTACAATGAGCAGTTCTTC.

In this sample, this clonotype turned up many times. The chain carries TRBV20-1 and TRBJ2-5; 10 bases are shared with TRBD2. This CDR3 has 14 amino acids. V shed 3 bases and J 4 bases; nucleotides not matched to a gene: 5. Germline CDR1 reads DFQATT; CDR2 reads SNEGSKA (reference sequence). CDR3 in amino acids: CSARTSGLRETQYF. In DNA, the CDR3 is TGCAGTGCTAGGACTAGCGGGTTGAGAGAGACCCAGTACTTC.

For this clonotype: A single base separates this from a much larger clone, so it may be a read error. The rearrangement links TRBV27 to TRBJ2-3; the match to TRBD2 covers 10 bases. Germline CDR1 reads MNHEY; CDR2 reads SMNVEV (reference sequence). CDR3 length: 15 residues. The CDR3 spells CASSRLAGSTGTQYF. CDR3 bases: TGTGCCAGCAGCCGACTAGCGGGCAGCACAGGTACGCAGTATTTT.

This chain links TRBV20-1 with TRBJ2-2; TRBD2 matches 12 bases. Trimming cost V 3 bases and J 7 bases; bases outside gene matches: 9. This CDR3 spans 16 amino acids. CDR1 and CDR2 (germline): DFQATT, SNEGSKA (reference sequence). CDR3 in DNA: TGCAGTGCTAGGGTTCGACTAGCGGGAGAAGGCGGGGAGCTGTTTTTT. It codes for CSARVRLAGEGGELFF.

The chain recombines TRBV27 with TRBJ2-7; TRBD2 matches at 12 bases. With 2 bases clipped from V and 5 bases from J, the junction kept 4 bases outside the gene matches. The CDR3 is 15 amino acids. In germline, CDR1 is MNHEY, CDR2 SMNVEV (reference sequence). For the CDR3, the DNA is TGTGCCAGCAGTTTAACTAGCGGGAGGTTAAACGAGCAGTACTTC. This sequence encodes CASSLTSGRLNEQYF.

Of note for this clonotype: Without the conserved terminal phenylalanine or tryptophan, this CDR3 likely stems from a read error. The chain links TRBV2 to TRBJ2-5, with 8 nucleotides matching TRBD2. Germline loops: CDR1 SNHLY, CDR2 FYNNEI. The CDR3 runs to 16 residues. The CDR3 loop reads CTSSGAAGALGETQYL. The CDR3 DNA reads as TGTACCAGCAGTGGGGCAGCGGGAGCCCTCGGGGAGACCCAGTACCTC.

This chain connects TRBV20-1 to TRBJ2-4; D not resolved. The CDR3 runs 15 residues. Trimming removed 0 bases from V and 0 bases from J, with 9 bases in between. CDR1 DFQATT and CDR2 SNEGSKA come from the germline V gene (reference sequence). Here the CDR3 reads CSARDDSPAKNIQYF. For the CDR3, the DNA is TGCAGTGCTAGAGATGATAGTCCAGCCAAAAACATTCAGTACTTC.

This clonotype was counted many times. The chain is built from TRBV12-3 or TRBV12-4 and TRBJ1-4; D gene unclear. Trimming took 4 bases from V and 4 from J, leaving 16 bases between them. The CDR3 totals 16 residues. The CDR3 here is CASSSSGRTDNEKLFF. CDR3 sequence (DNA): TGTGCCAGCAGTTCGTCAGGACGGACGGATAATGAAAAACTGTTTTTT.

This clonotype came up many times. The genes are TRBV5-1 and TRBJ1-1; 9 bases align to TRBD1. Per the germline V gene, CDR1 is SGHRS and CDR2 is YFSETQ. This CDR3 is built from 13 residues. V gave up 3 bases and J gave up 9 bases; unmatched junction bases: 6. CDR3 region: CASSWGDRVQAFF. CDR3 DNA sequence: TGCGCCAGCAGCTGGGGGGACAGGGTACAAGCTTTCTTT.

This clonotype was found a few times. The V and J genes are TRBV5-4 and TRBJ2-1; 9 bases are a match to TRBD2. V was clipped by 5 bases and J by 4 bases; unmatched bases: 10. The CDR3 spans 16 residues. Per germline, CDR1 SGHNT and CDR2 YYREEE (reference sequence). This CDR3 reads CASRGSGLAGYNEQFF. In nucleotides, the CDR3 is TGTGCCAGCAGGGGGAGCGGGCTAGCGGGGTACAATGAGCAGTTCTTC.

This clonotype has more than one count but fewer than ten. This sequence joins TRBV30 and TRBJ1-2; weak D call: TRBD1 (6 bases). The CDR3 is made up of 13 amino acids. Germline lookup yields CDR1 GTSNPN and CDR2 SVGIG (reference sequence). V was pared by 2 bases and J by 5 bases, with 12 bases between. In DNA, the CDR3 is TGTGCCTGGAGTCCCACAGGGAGGTATGGCTACACCTTC. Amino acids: CAWSPTGRYGYTF. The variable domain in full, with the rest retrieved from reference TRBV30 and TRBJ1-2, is SQTIHQWPATLVQPVGSPLSLECTVEGTSNPNLYWYRQAAGRGLQLLFYSVGIGQISSEVPQNLSASRPQDRQFILSSKKLLLSDSGFYLCAWSPTGRYGYTFGSGTRLTVV.

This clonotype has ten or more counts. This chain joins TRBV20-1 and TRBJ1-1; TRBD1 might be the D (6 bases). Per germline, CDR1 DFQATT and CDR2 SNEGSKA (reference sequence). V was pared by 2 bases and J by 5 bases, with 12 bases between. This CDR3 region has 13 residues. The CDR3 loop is CSARTGSETEAFF. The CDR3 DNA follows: TGCAGTGCTAGAACAGGGAGTGAGACTGAAGCTTTCTTT.

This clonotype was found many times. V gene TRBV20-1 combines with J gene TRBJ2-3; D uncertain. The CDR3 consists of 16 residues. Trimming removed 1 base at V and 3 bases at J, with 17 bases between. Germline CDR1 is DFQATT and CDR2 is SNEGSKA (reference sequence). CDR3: CSARAWPLSGTDTQYF. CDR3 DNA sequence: TGCAGTGCTAGAGCGTGGCCCCTGAGTGGAACAGATACGCAGTATTTT.

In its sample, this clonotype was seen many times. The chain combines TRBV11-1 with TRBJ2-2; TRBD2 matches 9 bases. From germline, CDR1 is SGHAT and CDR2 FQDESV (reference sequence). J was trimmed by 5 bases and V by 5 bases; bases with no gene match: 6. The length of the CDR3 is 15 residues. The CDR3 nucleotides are TGTGCCAGCAGCGCGAGCGGGAGGCGGACCGGGGAGCTGTTTTTT. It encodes CASSASGRRTGELFF.

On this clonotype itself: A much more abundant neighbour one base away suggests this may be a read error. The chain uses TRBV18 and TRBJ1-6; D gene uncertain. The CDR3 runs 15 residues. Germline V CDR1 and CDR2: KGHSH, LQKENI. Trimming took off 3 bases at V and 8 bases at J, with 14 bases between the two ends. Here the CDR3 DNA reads TGTGCCAGCTCACCCCTACGAGTTGGTGATTCACCCCTCCACTTT. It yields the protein CASSPLRVGDSPLHF.

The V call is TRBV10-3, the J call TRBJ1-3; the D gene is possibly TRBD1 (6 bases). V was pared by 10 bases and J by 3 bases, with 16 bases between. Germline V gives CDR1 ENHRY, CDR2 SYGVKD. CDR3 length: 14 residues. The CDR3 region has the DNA TGTGCCACTGAGACAGGAACTGATGGAAACACCATATATTTT. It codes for CATETGTDGNTIYF.